These T cell receptor beta chains were read from a single sample in a study of cytomegalovirus exposure and HLA in healthy donors. Generated by immunoSEQ multiplex PCR, the TCRdb table keeps only in-frame clones and is missing some. The sample totals some 50,000 clones. The sequencing input was PBMCs. Receptors originate from a woman aged 40 to 50 in good health and CMV-seronegative. CDR3s include the opening cysteine and the closing phenylalanine or tryptophan. A D gene is named only where the DNA matches it firmly.

j_call d_call v_call cdr3_nt cdr3_aa
TRBJ1-1 TRBD1 TRBV19 TGTGCCAGTAGTACCCGGACAGGCAAGATGGCTTTCTTT CASSTRTGKMAFF
TRBJ1-2 TRBD1 TRBV5-1 TGCGCCAGCAGCTTAGGGACAGCCTATGGCTACACCTTC CASSLGTAYGYTF
TRBJ2-7 TRBD2 TRBV7-2 TGTGCCAGCAGCTGGACTAGCGGGAGCTACGAGCAGTACTTC CASSWTSGSYEQYF
TRBJ2-3 TRBD2 TRBV29-1 TGCAGCGTTGCCCCGACTAGCGGGATAGGTACGCAGTATTTT CSVAPTSGIGTQYF
TRBJ2-3 - TRBV30 TGTGCCTGGAGTCCCTCAGGGTTTAGCACAGATACGCAGTATTTT CAWSPSGFSTDTQYF
TRBJ1-2 - TRBV29-1 TGCAGCGCCTTAAGGGACGGGAGAGGCTACACCTTC CSALRDGRGYTF
TRBJ2-5 - TRBV5-4 TGTGCCAGCAGCCCTACCGGTGGAGAGACCCAGTACTTC CASSPTGGETQYF
TRBJ1-1 - TRBV6-6 TGTGCCAGCAGTTACTTAACAGAAGGCATGAACACTGAAGCTTTCTTT CASSYLTEGMNTEAFF
TRBJ1-1 - TRBV6-5 TGTGCCAGCAGTTACCTGGCAGGGCCGCTAGAAGCTTTCTTT CASSYLAGPLEAFF
TRBJ2-7 TRBD2 TRBV5-1 TGCGCCAGCAGCCCCTACCCCGGACTAGCCCCGGCCTACGAGCAGTACTTC CASSPYPGLAPAYEQYF
TRBJ2-3 - TRBV7-2 TGTGCCAGCACGCTAGGCGGGAGCACAGATACGCAGTATTTT CASTLGGSTDTQYF
TRBJ1-2 TRBD1 TRBV5-5 TGTGCCAGCAGCTTGGTTTACAGGGGGCCTTATGGCTACACCTTC CASSLVYRGPYGYTF
TRBJ2-5 - TRBV4-2 TGTGCCAGCAGGCGAGAGGAACAAGAGACCCAGTACTTC CASRREEQETQYF
TRBJ2-7 - TRBV20-1 TGCAGTGCTAGACCTCCCTACGAGCAGTACTTC CSARPPYEQYF
TRBJ2-3 - TRBV6-6 TGTGCCAGAAGTCATGCAGATACGCAGTATTTT CARSHADTQYF
TRBJ2-7 - TRBV9 TGTGCCAGCAGCGTAGGCGGGACAGCTCCCTACGAGCAGTACTTC CASSVGGTAPYEQYF
TRBJ2-7 - TRBV7-2 TGTGCCAGCAGCGTCGGCAGGGTCTACGAGCAGTACTTC CASSVGRVYEQYF
TRBJ2-7 - TRBV6-5 TGTGCCAGCAGCCCACTCCTCGGTCAGGGGCGGTACTTC CASSPLLGQGRYF
TRBJ2-6 - TRBV7-2 TGTGCCAGCAGCTTGCAGGGAGGATCTGGGGCCAACGTCCTGACTTTC CASSLQGGSGANVLTF
TRBJ1-1 - TRBV7-9 TGTGCCAGCAGCCCATGGGAGGGGAACACTGAAGCTTTCTTT CASSPWEGNTEAFF
TRBJ1-1 - TRBV18 TGTGCCAGCTCACCACTGGGACAAGGAGGGAACACTGAAGCTTTCTTT CASSPLGQGGNTEAFF
TRBJ2-7 TRBD1 TRBV27 TGTGCCAGCAGTTTATCCCGGACAGGGGGCTACGAGCAGTACTTC CASSLSRTGGYEQYF
TRBJ2-7 - TRBV5-8 TGTGCCAGCAGCCCCCAGCAGCCTACCCCTCGGGACTACGAGCAGTACTTC CASSPQQPTPRDYEQYF
TRBJ2-7 - TRBV5-1 TGCGCCAGCAGCTTGGAGGGGAGGTACGAGCAGTACTTC CASSLEGRYEQYF
TRBJ1-5 - TRBV6-5 TGTGCCAGCAGTTACAGAGGGTTGGATCAGCCCCAGCATTTT CASSYRGLDQPQHF
TRBJ2-5 TRBD1 TRBV9 TGTGCCAGCAGCGAACCGGGACAGGGGATCCAAGAGACCCAGTACTTC CASSEPGQGIQETQYF
TRBJ2-3 TRBD2 TRBV4-3 TGCGCCAGCAGCCAAGTCCTAGCGGGAGTCGCAGATACGCAGTATTTT CASSQVLAGVADTQYF
TRBJ1-4 - TRBV30 TGTGCCTGGAGCGGCGATGGGGCCCCCAATGAAAAACTGTTTTTT CAWSGDGAPNEKLFF